This T cell receptor beta chain was documented in a study of tissue T cells after allogeneic stem cell transplantation. Trimming removed 6 bases from V and 3 bases from J, with 20 bases in between. This CDR3 spans 17 amino acids. Per germline, CDR1 KGHSH and CDR2 LQKENI. Assay: immunoSEQ multiplex PCR; the TCRdb copy retains only in-frame clones and omits some. The repertoire consists of some 7,000 clones, with more than 60% occurring once and the leading ten covering more than 12%. Here the sequenced sample was skin, taken at autopsy. The V call is TRBV18, the J call TRBJ1-4; D possibly corresponds to TRBD1 (5 bases). This TCR derives from a male patient of 60 years or more with steroid-refractory graft-versus-host disease after an allogeneic stem cell transplant. Some T cells may be transferred from the graft donor. CDR3: CASSPVGGVGANEKLFF. The CDR3 coding sequence is TGTGCCAGCTCCCCTGTTGGGGGAGTTGGGGCTAATGAAAAACTGTTTTTT.